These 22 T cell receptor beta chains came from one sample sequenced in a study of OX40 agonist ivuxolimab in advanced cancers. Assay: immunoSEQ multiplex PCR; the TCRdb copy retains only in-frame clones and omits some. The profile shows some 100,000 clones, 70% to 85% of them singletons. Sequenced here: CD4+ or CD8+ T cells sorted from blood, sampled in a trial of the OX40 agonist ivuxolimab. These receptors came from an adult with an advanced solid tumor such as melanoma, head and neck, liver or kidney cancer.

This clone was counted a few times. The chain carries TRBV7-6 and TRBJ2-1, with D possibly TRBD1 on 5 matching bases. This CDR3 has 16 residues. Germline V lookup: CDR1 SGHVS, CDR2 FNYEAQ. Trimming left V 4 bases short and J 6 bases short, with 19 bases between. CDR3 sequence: CASSSWGVPRGNEQFF. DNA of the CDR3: TGTGCCAGCAGCTCCTGGGGCGTCCCCAGAGGCAATGAGCAGTTCTTC. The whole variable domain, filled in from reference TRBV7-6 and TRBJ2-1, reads GAGVSQSPRYKVTKRGQDVALRCDPISGHVSLYWYRQALGQGPEFLTYFNYEAQQDKSGLPNDRFSAERPEGSISTLTIQRTEQRDSAMYRCASSSWGVPRGNEQFFGPGTRLTVL.

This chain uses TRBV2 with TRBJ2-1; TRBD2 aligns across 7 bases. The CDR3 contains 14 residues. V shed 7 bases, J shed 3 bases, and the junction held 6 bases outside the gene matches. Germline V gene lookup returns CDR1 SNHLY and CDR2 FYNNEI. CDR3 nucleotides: TGTGCCAGCAAGGGGCAGCGGGACTACAATGAGCAGTTCTTC. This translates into CASKGQRDYNEQFF.

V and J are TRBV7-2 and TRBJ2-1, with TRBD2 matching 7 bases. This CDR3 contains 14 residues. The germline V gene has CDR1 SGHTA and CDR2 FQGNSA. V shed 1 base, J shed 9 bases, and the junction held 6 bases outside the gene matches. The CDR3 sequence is CASSLGTRRIEQFF. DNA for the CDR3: TGTGCCAGCAGCTTAGGGACTAGGAGAATTGAGCAGTTCTTC. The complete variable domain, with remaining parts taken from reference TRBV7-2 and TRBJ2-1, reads GAGVSQSPSNKVTEKGKDVELRCDPISGHTALYWYRQSLGQGLEFLIYFQGNSAPDKSGLPSDRFSAERTGGSVSTLTIQRTQQEDSAVYLCASSLGTRRIEQFFGPGTRLTVL.

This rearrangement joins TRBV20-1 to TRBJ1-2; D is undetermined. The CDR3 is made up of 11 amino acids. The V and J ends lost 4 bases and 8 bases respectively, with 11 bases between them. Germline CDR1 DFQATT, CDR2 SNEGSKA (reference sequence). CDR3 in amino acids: CSAMRLGGYTF. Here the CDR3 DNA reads TGCAGTGCTATGAGACTGGGCGGCTACACCTTC.

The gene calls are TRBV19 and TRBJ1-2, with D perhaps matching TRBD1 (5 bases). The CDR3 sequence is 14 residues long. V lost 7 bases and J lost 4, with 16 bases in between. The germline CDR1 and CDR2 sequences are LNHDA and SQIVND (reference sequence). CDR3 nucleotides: TGTGCCAGTACACGGGACGAACGGCCCTATGGCTACACCTTC. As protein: CASTRDERPYGYTF.

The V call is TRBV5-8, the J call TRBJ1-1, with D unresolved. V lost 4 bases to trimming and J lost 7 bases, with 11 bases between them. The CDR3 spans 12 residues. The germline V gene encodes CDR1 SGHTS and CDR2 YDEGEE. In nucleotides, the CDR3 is TGTGCCAGCAGCCCAGGTGGAGTTGAAGCTTTCTTT. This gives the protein CASSPGGVEAFF.

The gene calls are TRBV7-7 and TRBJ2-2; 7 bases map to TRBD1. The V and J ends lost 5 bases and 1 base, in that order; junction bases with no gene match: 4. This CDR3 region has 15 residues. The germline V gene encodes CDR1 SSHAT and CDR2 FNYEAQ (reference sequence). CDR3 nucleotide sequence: TGTGCCAGCAGCCCAAGGACAGGGAACACCGGGGAGCTGTTTTTT. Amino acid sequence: CASSPRTGNTGELFF.

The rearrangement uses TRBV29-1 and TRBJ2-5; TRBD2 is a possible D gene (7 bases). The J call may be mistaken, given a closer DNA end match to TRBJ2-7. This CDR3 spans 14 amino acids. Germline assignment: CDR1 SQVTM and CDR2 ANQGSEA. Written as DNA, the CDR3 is TGCAGCGTTGGGGGGCTAGCGGCCACCTACGAGCAGTACTTC. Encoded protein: CSVGGLAATYEQYF.

CDR3 nucleotides: TGCAGCGTGATACAGGCTTCCTACGAGCAGTACTTC. This sequence encodes CSVIQASYEQYF. The rearrangement uses TRBV29-1 and TRBJ2-7; D may be TRBD1 (5 bases). Germline V gene lookup returns CDR1 SQVTM and CDR2 ANQGSEA. Trimming pared 6 bases from V and 1 base from J, leaving 10 bases between. The length of the CDR3 is 12 residues.

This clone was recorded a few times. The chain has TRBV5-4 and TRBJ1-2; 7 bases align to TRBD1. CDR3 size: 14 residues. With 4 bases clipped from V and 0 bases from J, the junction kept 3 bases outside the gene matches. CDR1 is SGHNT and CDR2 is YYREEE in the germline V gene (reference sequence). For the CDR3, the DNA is TGTGCCAGCAGCATCGGGACAGCTAACTATGGCTACACCTTC. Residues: CASSIGTANYGYTF.

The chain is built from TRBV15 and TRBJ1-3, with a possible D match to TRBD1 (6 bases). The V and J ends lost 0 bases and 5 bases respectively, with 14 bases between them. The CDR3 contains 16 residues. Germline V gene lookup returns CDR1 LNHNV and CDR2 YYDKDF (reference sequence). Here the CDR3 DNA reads TGTGCCACCAGCAGAGAAGGGGCAGGGGAACGAAACACCATATATTTT. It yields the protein CATSREGAGERNTIYF.

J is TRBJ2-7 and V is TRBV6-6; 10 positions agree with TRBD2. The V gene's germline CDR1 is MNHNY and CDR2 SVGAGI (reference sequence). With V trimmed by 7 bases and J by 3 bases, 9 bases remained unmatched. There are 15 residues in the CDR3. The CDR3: CASTLIAGGLYEQYF. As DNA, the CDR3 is TGTGCCAGCACCTTAATAGCGGGAGGCCTCTACGAGCAGTACTTC.

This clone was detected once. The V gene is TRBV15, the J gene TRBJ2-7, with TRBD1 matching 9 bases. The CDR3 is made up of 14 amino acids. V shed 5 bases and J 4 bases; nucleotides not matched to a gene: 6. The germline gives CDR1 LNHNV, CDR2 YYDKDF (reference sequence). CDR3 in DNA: TGTGCCACCAGCGTAAACAGGGGGCTTTACGAGCAGTACTTC. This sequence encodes CATSVNRGLYEQYF.

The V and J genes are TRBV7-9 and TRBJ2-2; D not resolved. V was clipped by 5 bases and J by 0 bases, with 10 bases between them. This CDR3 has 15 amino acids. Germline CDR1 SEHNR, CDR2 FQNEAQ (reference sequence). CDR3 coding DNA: TGTGCCAGCAGCATACAAAGCGCGAACACCGGGGAGCTGTTTTTT. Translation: CASSIQSANTGELFF. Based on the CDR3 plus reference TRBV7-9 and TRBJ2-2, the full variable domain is DTGVSQNPRHKITKRGQNVTFRCDPISEHNRLYWYRQTLGQGPEFLTYFQNEAQLEKSRLLSDRFSAERPKGSFSTLEIQRTEQGDSAMYLCASSIQSANTGELFFGEGSRLTVL.

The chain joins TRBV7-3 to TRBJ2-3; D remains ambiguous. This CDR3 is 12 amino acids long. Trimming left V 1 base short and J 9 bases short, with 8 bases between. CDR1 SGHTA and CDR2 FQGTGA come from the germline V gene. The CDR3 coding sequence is TGTGCCAGCAGCTTAAGCCACCTAACGCAGTATTTT. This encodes CASSLSHLTQYF.

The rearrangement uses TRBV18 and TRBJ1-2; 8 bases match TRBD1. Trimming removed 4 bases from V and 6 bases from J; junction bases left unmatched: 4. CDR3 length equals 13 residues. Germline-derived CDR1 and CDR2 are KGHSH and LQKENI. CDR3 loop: CASSLDREDGYTF. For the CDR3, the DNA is TGTGCCAGCTCACTGGACAGGGAGGATGGCTACACCTTC.

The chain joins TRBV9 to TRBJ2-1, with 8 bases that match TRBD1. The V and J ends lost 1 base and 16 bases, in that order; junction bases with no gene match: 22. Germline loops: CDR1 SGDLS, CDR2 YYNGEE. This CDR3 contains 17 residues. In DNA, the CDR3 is TGTGCCAGCAGCGTAAATTCGCTCGGGGTAGCGGACAGGGACCAATTCTTC. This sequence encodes CASSVNSLGVADRDQFF.

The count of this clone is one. CDR3 sequence reads: CASSYSGGRASYEQYF. The CDR3 bases are TGTGCCAGCAGTTACTCGGGTGGGAGAGCGTCCTACGAGCAGTACTTC. This rearrangement joins TRBV6-5 to TRBJ2-7, with D possibly TRBD2 on 5 matching bases. Germline values: CDR1 MNHEY, CDR2 SVGAGI. This CDR3 spans 16 amino acids. V lost 0 bases and J 1 base, leaving 13 bases between the germline ends.

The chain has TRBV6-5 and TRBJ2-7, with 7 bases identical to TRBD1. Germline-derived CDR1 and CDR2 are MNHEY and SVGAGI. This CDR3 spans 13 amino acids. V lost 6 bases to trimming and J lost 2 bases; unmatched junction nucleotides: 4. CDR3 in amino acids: CASSRGSPYEQYF. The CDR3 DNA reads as TGTGCCAGCAGCAGGGGGAGCCCCTACGAGCAGTACTTC.

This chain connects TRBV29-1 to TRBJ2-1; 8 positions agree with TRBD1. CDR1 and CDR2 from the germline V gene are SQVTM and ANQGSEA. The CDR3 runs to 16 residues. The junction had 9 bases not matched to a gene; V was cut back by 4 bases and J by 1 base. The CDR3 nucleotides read TGCAGCGTTGCTTCTACCCGACAGGGGTCCTACAATGAGCAGTTCTTC. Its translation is CSVASTRQGSYNEQFF.

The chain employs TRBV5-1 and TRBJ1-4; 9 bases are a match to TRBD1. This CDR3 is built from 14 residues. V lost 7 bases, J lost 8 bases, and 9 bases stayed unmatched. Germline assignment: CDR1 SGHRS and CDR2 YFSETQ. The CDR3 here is CASGTTGGREKLFF. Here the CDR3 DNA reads TGCGCCAGCGGGACCACAGGGGGCAGGGAAAAACTGTTTTTT.

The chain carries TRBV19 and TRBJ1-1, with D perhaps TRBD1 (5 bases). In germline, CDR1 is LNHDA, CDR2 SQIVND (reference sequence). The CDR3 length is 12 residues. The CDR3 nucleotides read TGTGCGACAAGGGGACCCCGTCCTGAAGCTTTCTTT. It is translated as CATRGPRPEAFF.